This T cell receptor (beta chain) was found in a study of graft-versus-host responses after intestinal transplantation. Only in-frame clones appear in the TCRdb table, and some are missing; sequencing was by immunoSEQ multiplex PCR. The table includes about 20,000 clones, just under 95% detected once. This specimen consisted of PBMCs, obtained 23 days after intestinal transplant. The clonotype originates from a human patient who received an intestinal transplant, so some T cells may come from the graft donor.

CDR3 nucleotides: TGCGCCAGCAGTGAGCGTGCGGTGGAGATTAGCACAGATACGCAGTATTTT. Translation gives CASSERAVEISTDTQYF. This rearrangement joins TRBV10-2 to TRBJ2-3; D is undetermined. V lost 2 bases, J lost 0 bases, and 15 bases lay in between. There are 17 residues in the CDR3. CDR1 is WSHSY and CDR2 is SAAADI in the germline V gene.